Listed below are T cell receptor beta chains from one sample, sequenced in a study of T cells in Graves' hyperthyroidism and ophthalmopathy. TCRdb reprocessed the multiplex PCR reads via MiXCR and lists one record per CDR3 protein. The sample contains about 290,000 distinct CDR3 sequences, less than 15% of which appear only once. The sample consisted of blood. Receptors originate from a woman in her 30s with Graves' hyperthyroidism that later progressed to Graves' ophthalmopathy. CDR3s include the opening cysteine and the closing phenylalanine or tryptophan. D genes are given only for firm matches. Size is omitted from some rows. Given values are once, few, many or a class for expanded clones.

j_call: TRBJ2-3
clone_size: many
d_call: NA
v_call: TRBV7-3
cdr3_aa: CASSLSTGTDTQYF
cdr3_nt: TGTGCCAGCAGCTTAAGTACGGGCACAGATACGCAGTATTTT

j_call: TRBJ1-5
clone_size: few
d_call: NA
v_call: TRBV27
cdr3_aa: CASSGRGDQPQHF
cdr3_nt: TGTGCCAGCAGTGGAAGGGGAGATCAGCCCCAGCATTTT

j_call: TRBJ2-1
clone_size: NA
d_call: TRBD2
v_call: TRBV5-4
cdr3_aa: CASSLEAGGQDEQFF
cdr3_nt: TGTGCCAGCAGCTTGGAAGCGGGAGGGCAGGATGAGCAGTTCTTC

j_call: TRBJ2-5
clone_size: many
d_call: NA
v_call: TRBV7-8
cdr3_aa: CASSLRYGRSQETQYF
cdr3_nt: TGTGCCAGCAGCTTAAGATATGGGAGAAGCCAAGAGACCCAGTACTTC

j_call: TRBJ1-1
clone_size: many
d_call: NA
v_call: TRBV7-3
cdr3_aa: CASSLTQGMNTEAFF
cdr3_nt: TGTGCCAGCAGCTTAACCCAGGGGATGAACACTGAAGCTTTCTTT

j_call: TRBJ2-2
clone_size: few
d_call: NA
v_call: TRBV27
cdr3_aa: CASSLSESTGELFF
cdr3_nt: TGTGCCAGCAGTTTATCTGAGTCCACCGGGGAGCTGTTTTTT

j_call: TRBJ2-7
clone_size: NA
d_call: NA
v_call: TRBV29-1
cdr3_aa: CSVERLEIIDSDEQYF
cdr3_nt: TGCAGCGTTGAAAGATTGGAGATAATCGACAGCGACGAGCAGTACTTC

j_call: TRBJ2-7
clone_size: many
d_call: NA
v_call: TRBV3-1
cdr3_aa: CASSQGVYEQYF
cdr3_nt: TGTGCCAGCAGCCAGGGGGTCTACGAGCAGTACTTC

j_call: TRBJ2-2
clone_size: NA
d_call: TRBD1
v_call: TRBV10-1
cdr3_aa: CASKRDRGSGELFF
cdr3_nt: TGCGCCAGCAAAAGGGACAGGGGTAGCGGGGAGCTGTTTTTT

j_call: TRBJ2-2
clone_size: many
d_call: NA
v_call: TRBV6-6
cdr3_aa: CASSYIDAGELFF
cdr3_nt: TGTGCCAGCAGTTACATCGACGCCGGGGAGCTGTTTTTT

j_call: TRBJ2-2
clone_size: many
d_call: NA
v_call: TRBV24-1
cdr3_aa: CATSDPGPAGGELFF
cdr3_nt: TGTGCCACCAGTGACCCGGGACCTGCGGGCGGGGAGCTGTTTTTT

j_call: TRBJ1-2
clone_size: many
d_call: NA
v_call: TRBV11-2
cdr3_aa: CASSLVHNGYTF
cdr3_nt: TGTGCCAGCAGCTTAGTCCACAATGGCTACACCTTC

j_call: TRBJ1-5
clone_size: NA
d_call: NA
v_call: TRBV7-9
cdr3_aa: CASGRGVLGTQHF
cdr3_nt: TGTGCCAGCGGAAGAGGGGTCCTGGGCACCCAGCATTTT

j_call: TRBJ2-3
clone_size: many
d_call: TRBD2
v_call: TRBV29-1
cdr3_aa: CSVEGLAGGLGTQYF
cdr3_nt: TGCAGCGTTGAAGGGCTAGCGGGAGGACTTGGCACGCAGTATTTT

j_call: TRBJ2-1
clone_size: many
d_call: NA
v_call: TRBV27
cdr3_aa: CASSFMEARGYNEQFF
cdr3_nt: TGTGCCAGCAGTTTCATGGAAGCCAGAGGCTACAATGAGCAGTTCTTC

j_call: TRBJ2-5
clone_size: NA
d_call: NA
v_call: TRBV9
cdr3_aa: CASSVAVGTPQETQYF
cdr3_nt: TGTGCCAGCAGCGTAGCTGTGGGGACTCCCCAAGAGACCCAGTACTTC

j_call: TRBJ2-3
clone_size: many
d_call: NA
v_call: TRBV29-1
cdr3_aa: CSAGTIYTDTQYF
cdr3_nt: TGCAGCGCCGGGACAATCTACACAGATACGCAGTATTTT

j_call: TRBJ2-1
clone_size: many
d_call: NA
v_call: TRBV3-2
cdr3_aa: CASSLAGGWNNEQFF
cdr3_nt: TGTGCCAGCAGCCTGGCGGGAGGGTGGAACAATGAGCAGTTCTTC

j_call: TRBJ2-5
clone_size: NA
d_call: TRBD1
v_call: TRBV19
cdr3_aa: CASSLRTGGVETQYF
cdr3_nt: TGTGCCAGTAGCCTTAGGACAGGGGGCGTGGAGACCCAGTACTTC

j_call: TRBJ2-5
clone_size: few
d_call: TRBD1
v_call: TRBV14
cdr3_aa: CASSWSPRDRQETQYF
cdr3_nt: TGTGCCAGCAGCTGGAGCCCCCGGGACAGACAAGAGACCCAGTACTTC

j_call: TRBJ2-6
clone_size: many
d_call: NA
v_call: TRBV7-2
cdr3_aa: CASSLIAAGANVLTF
cdr3_nt: TGTGCCAGCAGCTTAATCGCAGCTGGGGCCAACGTCCTGACTTTC

j_call: TRBJ2-3
clone_size: NA
d_call: TRBD2
v_call: TRBV5-1
cdr3_aa: CASRAIIIAGGPGDTQYF
cdr3_nt: TGCGCCAGCAGAGCGATTATTATAGCGGGAGGGCCTGGAGATACGCAGTATTTT

j_call: TRBJ2-1
clone_size: NA
d_call: NA
v_call: TRBV19
cdr3_aa: CASSISPYNEQFF
cdr3_nt: TGTGCCAGTAGTATATCCCCCTACAATGAGCAGTTCTTC

j_call: TRBJ2-1
clone_size: many
d_call: NA
v_call: TRBV6-2/TRBV6-3
cdr3_aa: CASTIRLASGLYNEQFF
cdr3_nt: TGTGCCAGCACCATTAGATTAGCCTCGGGATTATACAATGAGCAGTTCTTC

j_call: TRBJ1-6
clone_size: many
d_call: NA
v_call: TRBV12-3/TRBV12-4
cdr3_aa: CASSSRSSYNSPLHF
cdr3_nt: TGTGCCAGCAGTTCTAGGAGCTCCTATAATTCACCCCTCCACTTT

j_call: TRBJ1-3
clone_size: many
d_call: NA
v_call: TRBV12-3/TRBV12-4
cdr3_aa: CASVVSSGNTIYF
cdr3_nt: TGTGCCAGTGTAGTGTCCTCTGGAAACACCATATATTTT

j_call: TRBJ2-3
clone_size: NA
d_call: NA
v_call: TRBV5-1
cdr3_aa: CASSLGTRGVDTQYF
cdr3_nt: TGCGCCAGCAGCTTAGGGACGCGGGGTGTAGATACGCAGTATTTT

j_call: TRBJ2-7
clone_size: NA
d_call: TRBD1
v_call: TRBV11-2
cdr3_aa: CASSLQGVGSYEQYF
cdr3_nt: TGTGCCAGCAGCTTACAGGGGGTGGGCTCCTACGAGCAGTACTTC

j_call: TRBJ2-3
clone_size: many
d_call: NA
v_call: TRBV14
cdr3_aa: CASSQAGDTQYF
cdr3_nt: TGTGCCAGCAGCCAAGCGGGAGATACGCAGTATTTT

j_call: TRBJ1-4
clone_size: NA
d_call: NA
v_call: TRBV7-9
cdr3_aa: CASSLRGTNEKLFF
cdr3_nt: TGTGCCAGCAGCCTCCGGGGAACTAATGAAAAACTGTTTTTT

j_call: TRBJ2-1
clone_size: many
d_call: NA
v_call: TRBV6-2/TRBV6-3
cdr3_aa: CASSYSASRSYNEQFF
cdr3_nt: TGTGCCAGCAGTTACTCCGCCAGCAGGTCCTACAATGAGCAGTTCTTC

j_call: TRBJ2-5
clone_size: NA
d_call: NA
v_call: TRBV16
cdr3_aa: CASSQRGAKETQYF
cdr3_nt: TGTGCCAGCAGCCAAAGGGGGGCGAAGGAGACCCAGTACTTC

j_call: TRBJ2-1
clone_size: many
d_call: TRBD2
v_call: TRBV20-1
cdr3_aa: CSARGLARVNEQFF
cdr3_nt: TGCAGTGCTAGGGGACTAGCAAGGGTCAATGAGCAGTTCTTC

j_call: TRBJ2-1
clone_size: many
d_call: TRBD2
v_call: TRBV7-9
cdr3_aa: CASSTGLEIPEQFF
cdr3_nt: TGTGCCAGCAGCACAGGACTAGAGATTCCTGAGCAGTTCTTC

j_call: TRBJ2-3
clone_size: many
d_call: TRBD1
v_call: TRBV11-2
cdr3_aa: CASSLGGQGARTDTQYF
cdr3_nt: TGTGCCAGCAGCTTAGGGGGACAGGGGGCGCGAACAGATACGCAGTATTTT

j_call: TRBJ2-3
clone_size: few
d_call: TRBD2
v_call: TRBV4-1
cdr3_aa: CASSPTRLAGYTDTQYF
cdr3_nt: TGCGCCAGCAGCCCTACCCGACTAGCGGGTTACACAGATACGCAGTATTTT

j_call: TRBJ2-1
clone_size: NA
d_call: NA
v_call: TRBV19
cdr3_aa: CASSPLGEKRNEQFF
cdr3_nt: TGTGCCAGTAGCCCCCTGGGGGAGAAGAGAAATGAGCAGTTCTTC

j_call: TRBJ2-3
clone_size: many
d_call: NA
v_call: TRBV20-1
cdr3_aa: CSARVSGWDTQYF
cdr3_nt: TGCAGTGCTAGAGTTTCAGGGTGGGATACGCAGTATTTT

j_call: TRBJ2-3
clone_size: many
d_call: TRBD2
v_call: TRBV12-3/TRBV12-4
cdr3_aa: CASSFLVGGIDTQYF
cdr3_nt: TGTGCCAGCAGTTTTCTGGTGGGAGGGATAGATACGCAGTATTTT

j_call: TRBJ1-1
clone_size: many
d_call: NA
v_call: TRBV6-2/TRBV6-3
cdr3_aa: CASRPSPNTEAFF
cdr3_nt: TGTGCCAGCAGACCCTCTCCGAACACTGAAGCTTTCTTT

j_call: TRBJ1-5
clone_size: many
d_call: NA
v_call: TRBV6-1
cdr3_aa: CASSEDMWFNQPQHF
cdr3_nt: TGTGCCAGCAGTGAAGATATGTGGTTCAATCAGCCCCAGCATTTT

j_call: TRBJ2-3
clone_size: many
d_call: NA
v_call: TRBV7-3
cdr3_aa: CASSLGAGISTDTQYF
cdr3_nt: TGTGCCAGCAGCTTGGGAGCGGGTATCAGCACAGATACGCAGTATTTT

j_call: TRBJ2-1
clone_size: many
d_call: NA
v_call: TRBV27
cdr3_aa: CASSRSGPYNEQFF
cdr3_nt: TGTGCCAGCAGCCGGTCCGGGCCCTACAATGAGCAGTTCTTC

j_call: TRBJ2-5
clone_size: many
d_call: TRBD2
v_call: TRBV30
cdr3_aa: CAWISTGGQETQYF
cdr3_nt: TGTGCCTGGATTTCTACGGGGGGGCAAGAGACCCAGTACTTC

j_call: TRBJ2-7
clone_size: NA
d_call: TRBD1
v_call: TRBV18
cdr3_aa: CASSPGQGFNEQYF
cdr3_nt: TGTGCCAGCTCACCAGGACAGGGGTTCAACGAGCAGTACTTC

j_call: TRBJ2-7
clone_size: many
d_call: NA
v_call: TRBV20-1
cdr3_aa: CSASGNHYEQYF
cdr3_nt: TGCAGTGCTAGCGGGAACCATTACGAGCAGTACTTC

j_call: TRBJ1-2
clone_size: many
d_call: TRBD1
v_call: TRBV3-1
cdr3_aa: CASSQGTGGNYGYTF
cdr3_nt: TGTGCCAGCAGCCAGGGGACAGGGGGAAACTATGGCTACACCTTC

j_call: TRBJ2-1
clone_size: once
d_call: TRBD2
v_call: TRBV7-2
cdr3_aa: CASSLGPSGRKPYNEQFF
cdr3_nt: TGTGCCAGCAGCTTAGGGCCTAGCGGGAGGAAACCATACAATGAGCAGTTCTTC

j_call: TRBJ2-5
clone_size: NA
d_call: TRBD1
v_call: TRBV6-5
cdr3_aa: CASSYGTVVMYF
cdr3_nt: TGTGCCAGCAGTTACGGGACAGTGGTTATGTACTTC

j_call: TRBJ2-7
clone_size: many
d_call: NA
v_call: TRBV7-3
cdr3_aa: CASSLPYEQYF
cdr3_nt: TGTGCCAGCAGTCTACCCTACGAGCAGTACTTC

j_call: TRBJ2-1
clone_size: few
d_call: TRBD2
v_call: TRBV19
cdr3_aa: CASSSGLAGRGRTYNEQFF
cdr3_nt: TGTGCCAGTAGTTCGGGACTAGCGGGTCGGGGGAGGACCTACAATGAGCAGTTCTTC

j_call: TRBJ2-2
clone_size: many
d_call: NA
v_call: TRBV20-1
cdr3_aa: CSARDWGTNTGELFF
cdr3_nt: TGCAGTGCTAGAGATTGGGGGACGAACACCGGGGAGCTGTTTTTT

j_call: TRBJ2-7
clone_size: many
d_call: TRBD2
v_call: TRBV18
cdr3_aa: CASSKAGGPGEQYF
cdr3_nt: TGTGCCAGCTCAAAAGCGGGAGGGCCCGGAGAGCAGTACTTC

j_call: TRBJ2-5
clone_size: many
d_call: TRBD2
v_call: TRBV7-2
cdr3_aa: CASSMGLAARGTQYF
cdr3_nt: TGTGCCAGCAGCATGGGACTAGCGGCTCGCGGGACCCAGTACTTC

j_call: TRBJ2-3
clone_size: many
d_call: TRBD2
v_call: TRBV2
cdr3_aa: CASSSDSSGIGTDTQYF
cdr3_nt: TGTGCCAGCAGTTCCGATTCTAGCGGGATTGGGACAGATACGCAGTATTTT

j_call: TRBJ1-1
clone_size: many
d_call: NA
v_call: TRBV28
cdr3_aa: CASSSERLEGNTEAFF
cdr3_nt: TGTGCCAGCAGTTCCGAGAGACTCGAGGGAAACACTGAAGCTTTCTTT

j_call: TRBJ2-7
clone_size: few
d_call: NA
v_call: TRBV7-9
cdr3_aa: CASSFDSCEQYF
cdr3_nt: TGTGCCAGCAGCTTCGACAGTTGCGAGCAGTACTTC

j_call: TRBJ2-1
clone_size: many
d_call: NA
v_call: TRBV27
cdr3_aa: CASSKALPPRGYEQFF
cdr3_nt: TGTGCCAGCAGTAAAGCCCTGCCACCAAGGGGCTATGAGCAGTTCTTC

j_call: TRBJ2-7
clone_size: many
d_call: TRBD2
v_call: TRBV27
cdr3_aa: CASSFYAPGTSVSYEQYF
cdr3_nt: TGTGCCAGCAGTTTCTACGCCCCCGGGACTAGCGTTTCCTACGAGCAGTACTTC

j_call: TRBJ2-3
clone_size: NA
d_call: TRBD2
v_call: TRBV29-1
cdr3_aa: CSVEDGLAGADTQYF
cdr3_nt: TGCAGCGTTGAAGATGGGCTAGCGGGAGCAGATACGCAGTATTTT